These 23 T cell receptor beta chains share one sample of origin, sequenced in a study of shared clonotypes between healthy human individuals. Profiled with immunoSEQ multiplex PCR; TCRdb holds only in-frame clones, not every one. The sample includes about 2 million clones, 90% to 95% of them seen just once. The material sequenced was naive CD4+ T cells sorted from blood. Subset defined: CD45RA+ positively selected. Receptors were obtained from a young man in good health.

The chain combines TRBV10-3 with TRBJ1-6; D might be TRBD1 (6 bases). The length of the CDR3 is 15 residues. Trimming left V 3 bases short and J 7 bases short, with 13 bases between. CDR1 is ENHRY and CDR2 is SYGVKD in the germline V gene. CDR3 bases: TGTGCCATCAGTGAACCGGGACAAGCAAATTCACCCCTCCACTTT. Translated: CAISEPGQANSPLHF.

CDR3 region: CASSPGGGRGSMSAEAFF. The CDR3 DNA sequence: TGTGCCAGCAGCCCCGGCGGAGGCAGGGGGTCTATGAGCGCTGAAGCTTTCTTT. J is TRBJ1-1 and V is TRBV5-4, with 7 nucleotides matching TRBD1. J lost 6 bases, V lost 4 bases, and 21 bases had no gene match. The CDR3 length is 18 residues. Germline V gene sequence: CDR1 SGHNT, CDR2 YYREEE (reference sequence).

The chain couples TRBV2 to TRBJ1-2; D remains unclear. This CDR3 has 12 residues. The germline V and J ends were trimmed by 3 bases and 4 bases, with 6 bases remaining between them. Germline V gene data show CDR1 as SNHLY and CDR2 as FYNNEI. CDR3 sequence: CASSDSSYGYTF. The CDR3 DNA sequence: TGTGCCAGCAGTGACAGTTCCTATGGCTACACCTTC.

The V gene is TRBV18, the J gene TRBJ2-7, with 12 positions matching TRBD1. Germline V gene lookup returns CDR1 KGHSH and CDR2 LQKENI. This CDR3 has 16 residues. The trim removed 0 bases at V and 7 bases at J, leaving 7 bases unmatched. Written as DNA, the CDR3 is TGTGCCAGCTCACCACCGCAGGGACAGGGGGCCTGGGAGCAGTACTTC. Its translation is CASSPPQGQGAWEQYF. Full variable domain (rest looked up from reference TRBV18 and TRBJ2-7): NAGVMQNPRHLVRRRGQEARLRCSPMKGHSHVYWYRQLPEEGLKFMVYLQKENIIDESGMPKERFSAEFPKEGPSILRIQQVVRGDSAAYFCASSPPQGQGAWEQYFGPGTRLTVT.

The V and J genes are TRBV29-1 and TRBJ1-2, with 9 bases that match TRBD1. Germline CDR1 is SQVTM and CDR2 is ANQGSEA. This CDR3 contains 15 residues. With 0 bases clipped from V and 8 bases from J, the junction kept 10 bases outside the gene matches. CDR3 loop: CSVEDLWDREEGYTF. The CDR3 DNA is TGCAGCGTTGAAGATCTTTGGGACAGGGAGGAAGGCTACACCTTC.

V and J are TRBV6-1 and TRBJ2-7; D not resolved. Germline V CDR1 and CDR2: MNHNS, SASEGT. The length of the CDR3 is 14 residues. V was pared by 7 bases and J by 2 bases, with 15 bases between. The CDR3 DNA reads as TGTGCCAGCACGACCTCTACTTTGACCTACGAGCAGTACTTC. This gives the protein CASTTSTLTYEQYF.

This sequence joins TRBV10-2 and TRBJ2-1; 11 bases align to TRBD2. The germline V gene encodes CDR1 WSHSY and CDR2 SAAADI. Unmatched junction bases numbered 3, after V lost 6 bases and J lost 2 bases. The CDR3 runs 15 residues. CDR3 sequence (DNA): TGCGCCAGCAGACTAGCGGGAGCCACCTACAATGAGCAGTTCTTC. Translated: CASRLAGATYNEQFF.

This rearrangement joins TRBV14 to TRBJ1-6; a weak D match, TRBD1 (5 bases). The CDR3 runs 15 residues. Germline CDR1 is SGHDN and CDR2 is FVKESK. V was trimmed by 2 bases and J by 7 bases, leaving 12 bases between them. DNA for the CDR3: TGTGCCAGCAGCCAATTCGGGACGGAGAATTCACCCCTCCACTTT. Translating gives CASSQFGTENSPLHF.

A single count supports this clone. The V gene is TRBV7-9, the J gene TRBJ2-1; TRBD2 matches at 11 bases. Per germline, CDR1 SEHNR and CDR2 FQNEAQ (reference sequence). The CDR3 has 15 residues. With V trimmed by 7 bases and J by 0 bases, 2 bases remained unmatched. CDR3 coding DNA: TGTGCCAGCACTCTAGCGGGAGGCTCCTACAATGAGCAGTTCTTC. It encodes CASTLAGGSYNEQFF.

The chain is built from TRBV29-1 and TRBJ2-7; D remains unclear. Germline V gives CDR1 SQVTM, CDR2 ANQGSEA. The length of the CDR3 is 12 residues. V lost 4 bases and J 5 bases, leaving 12 bases between the germline ends. CDR3 nucleotide sequence: TGCAGCGTTGGAGAAGACTTGGACGAGCAGTACTTC. It specifies CSVGEDLDEQYF.

This chain joins TRBV7-6 and TRBJ2-7; D is perhaps TRBD1 (5 bases). The V and J ends lost 4 bases and 7 bases respectively, with 26 bases between them. From germline, CDR1 is SGHVS and CDR2 FNYEAQ. The CDR3 runs to 17 residues. CDR3 in amino acids: CASSSIQPQGRLGEQYF. CDR3 DNA sequence: TGTGCCAGCAGCTCCATCCAACCCCAGGGAAGATTGGGTGAGCAGTACTTC.

This clone was seen just once. The chain recombines TRBV29-1 with TRBJ2-1, with TRBD1 matching over 7 bases. The V gene's germline CDR1 is SQVTM and CDR2 ANQGSEA. V lost 8 bases and J lost 5; bases outside the gene matches: 3. This CDR3 comprises 11 residues. The CDR3 region is CSPGQNNEQFF. In DNA, the CDR3 is TGCAGCCCGGGACAGAACAATGAGCAGTTCTTC.

The chain combines TRBV28 with TRBJ1-2; D remains unclear. The CDR3 spans 13 residues. Germline V gene data show CDR1 as MDHEN and CDR2 as SYDVKM. Between the trimmed V and J ends, which lost 6 bases and 0 bases, there was a span of 8 bases. The DNA for the CDR3 is TGTGCCAGCAGCTTCCAGACTAACTATGGCTACACCTTC. It is translated as CASSFQTNYGYTF.

This clone has only one observation. This sequence joins TRBV10-2 and TRBJ2-1; no definite D call. The germline CDR1 and CDR2 sequences are WSHSY and SAAADI. Trimming pared 4 bases from V and 5 bases from J, leaving 12 bases between. CDR3 length equals 14 residues. The CDR3 region is CASSGVNPNNEQFF. The CDR3, as DNA: TGCGCCAGCAGTGGGGTTAATCCGAACAATGAGCAGTTCTTC.

The J gene is TRBJ1-1, the V gene TRBV19, with 7 bases identical to TRBD1. Germline V gene sequence: CDR1 LNHDA, CDR2 SQIVND (reference sequence). The CDR3 is made up of 15 amino acids. V lost 4 bases to trimming and J lost 0 bases; unmatched junction nucleotides: 5. CDR3 DNA: TGTGCCAGTAGTACCGGACAGGTAATGAACACTGAAGCTTTCTTT. It specifies CASSTGQVMNTEAFF. The variable domain in full, with the rest retrieved from reference TRBV19 and TRBJ1-1, is DGGITQSPKYLFRKEGQNVTLSCEQNLNHDAMYWYRQDPGQGLRLIYYSQIVNDFQKGDIAEGYSVSREKKESFPLTVTSAQKNPTAFYLCASSTGQVMNTEAFFGQGTRLTVV.

The chain has TRBV25-1 and TRBJ2-3; D unresolved. The CDR3 is 14 amino acids. Germline CDR1 MGHDK, CDR2 SYGVNS. V gave up 3 bases and J gave up 0 bases, with 7 bases separating them. CDR3: CASSDWASTDTQYF. For the CDR3, the DNA is TGTGCCAGCAGTGACTGGGCTAGCACAGATACGCAGTATTTT.

This chain connects TRBV6-1 to TRBJ1-2; D may be TRBD1 (6 bases). The germline V gene encodes CDR1 MNHNS and CDR2 SASEGT. With 3 bases removed from V and 5 bases from J, the gap between germline ends came to 7 bases. The CDR3 runs to 12 residues. The CDR3 coding sequence is TGTGCCAGCAGTGATGGACAGTATGGCTACACCTTC. Its translation is CASSDGQYGYTF.

This sequence joins TRBV10-3 and TRBJ1-2, with 7 bases aligning to TRBD1. This CDR3 is built from 13 residues. Per germline, CDR1 ENHRY and CDR2 SYGVKD. Trimming at V came to 3 bases and at J to 8 bases, leaving 6 bases not matched to a gene. The CDR3 sequence: CAISDATGWGYTF. The CDR3 DNA reads as TGTGCCATCAGTGACGCGACAGGGTGGGGCTACACCTTC.

This sequence joins TRBV28 and TRBJ2-7; possible D gene TRBD2, 5 bases. The CDR3 is made up of 15 amino acids. Germline V lookup: CDR1 MDHEN, CDR2 SYDVKM. Trimming removed 2 bases at V and 1 base at J, with 12 bases between. CDR3 protein: CASSLTVGLSYEQYF. CDR3 coding DNA: TGTGCCAGCAGTTTAACGGTAGGACTGTCCTACGAGCAGTACTTC.

V gene TRBV29-1 combines with J gene TRBJ1-2; D gene unclear. Germline CDR1 is SQVTM and CDR2 is ANQGSEA. The CDR3 loop spans 12 amino acids. Trimming stripped 1 base from V and 4 bases from J, with 7 bases between. The CDR3 DNA sequence: TGCAGCGTTGAAGGTCTCAGCTATGGCTACACCTTC. Translating gives CSVEGLSYGYTF.

This sequence joins TRBV30 and TRBJ1-2; 8 positions match TRBD1. The CDR3 covers 14 residues. The junction had 13 bases not matched to a gene; V was cut back by 5 bases and J by 8 bases. The germline gives CDR1 GTSNPN, CDR2 SVGIG (reference sequence). As DNA, the CDR3 is TGTGCCTGGGAAAAATGGGACAGGAGAGACGGCTACACCTTC. Amino acids: CAWEKWDRRDGYTF.

This sequence joins TRBV30 and TRBJ2-7, with D possibly called TRBD1 or TRBD2 (5 bases each). V was trimmed by 4 bases and J by 3 bases, leaving 19 bases between them. Germline V gives CDR1 GTSNPN, CDR2 SVGIG (reference sequence). There are 15 residues in the CDR3. CDR3 region: CAWTNKRDGLYEQYF. CDR3 sequence (DNA): TGTGCCTGGACCAACAAGAGGGACGGGCTCTACGAGCAGTACTTC.

The chain employs TRBV2 and TRBJ2-1, with a weak D call TRBD2 (6 bases). The CDR3 spans 14 residues. V lost 3 bases and J lost 3, with 9 bases in between. Germline assignment: CDR1 SNHLY and CDR2 FYNNEI. CDR3: CASSDGGIYNEQFF. The CDR3 DNA reads as TGTGCCAGCAGTGATGGGGGGATCTACAATGAGCAGTTCTTC.